The text below deals with one T cell receptor beta chain. Its antigen remains unidentified. Each CD8+ T cell subset was flow-sorted in triplicate, and 300,000 or so cells per subset were placed directly into RLT lysis buffer. To exclude memory contaminants, naive CD8+ T cells were stringently defined as CD45RO-CCR7+CD27+CD95-. Standard density gradient centrifugation was used to isolate peripheral blood mononuclear cells from buffy coats. A FACSAria III was used to flow-sort naive CD8+ T cells into CXCR3-negative and CXCR3-positive populations. Total RNA was extracted from sorted cells with an RNeasy Mini Kit. Instrument used: NextSeq 550. The Human TCR Profiling Kit (MiLaboratory) was used to prepare UMI-labeled 5' RACE TRB cDNA libraries. The full amount of extracted RNA was used for cDNA synthesis, and the full amount of resulting cDNA was used for PCR amplification. Libraries were prepared in parallel with an identical number of PCR cycles. As for the original processing: With a requirement of at least two reads per UMI, MIGEC and MiXCR extracted about 50,000 +/- 10,000 unique UMI-labeled TRB cDNA molecules per library. Each library averaged roughly 40,000 +/- 10,000 functional in-frame TRB CDR3 nucleotide clonotypes without stop codons. After each sample was downsampled to 5000 UMI-labeled TRB molecules, VDJtools was used to calculate diversity metrics such as normalized Shannon-Wiener and Chao1. VDJtools was used to calculate clonotype-size-weighted physicochemical properties of the central five CDR3 residues, namely interaction energy, strength, volume and Kidera factor 4. Each entry corresponds to one CDR3 protein sequence from reads that TCRdb reprocessed, and DNA is not given. The V and J calls were not made by the authors but by TCRdb's processing. The sample's clone listing holds 150,000 or so distinct CDR3 sequences. The ten biggest clones cover about 0.48% of the sample.

For CDR1 and CDR2, the germline V gene (reference sequence) lists SGHKS and YYEKEE. Its CDR3 holds 17 amino acids, cysteine through phenylalanine. DNA is not recorded here. The sample belongs to a study of CXCR3-negative and CXCR3-positive naive CD8 T cells (dated by TCRdb to about 2019). Background for the entire study: In total, 130 million to 150 million TRB reads were obtained, which works out to roughly 1.5 +/- 0.3 million reads per library. Diversity and physicochemical repertoire analyses covered around 10 donors pooled from two independent experiments. The TRBV-TRBJ cluster analysis covered naive subsets from about 5 donors and memory cells from 3 donors.

Overall study outcomes, separate from this receptor: TRB CDR3s from CXCR3-positive naive cells showed higher hydrophobicity (lower Kidera factor 4), lower energy, and higher strength and volume indices than CXCR3-negative naive cells. Within the same donor, TRBV-TRBJ usage looked similar between naive CXCR3-negative and CXCR3-positive cells, but memory cells had distinct patterns. Because CXCR3 expression was partially decreased after cryopreservation, freshly isolated PBMCs were used for most assays. Surface CD5, linked to self-reactivity in mice, was comparable between naive subsets; TCR interaction strength was therefore also inferred from TRB CDR3 physicochemical properties. Repertoire diversity was comparably high in both naive subsets but much lower in memory CD8+ T cells.

Sample: naive CXCR3+ CD8+ T cells from blood. The cell subset or site label corresponds to: CD45RO-CCR7+CD27+CD95- naive CD8+ T cells expressing CXCR3 (TNR3+). The sequence links TRBV5-5 to TRBJ2-3; the D call of TRBD2 rests on TCRdb alone, since no DNA is present to check it. This clonotype was sampled from a human donor in good health. Some clones in this sample may be carry-over from other donors' samples. This receptor has the CDR3 CASSLEGVAGITDTQYF.